Sequencing of this T cell receptor (beta chain) was carried out in a study of CD8+ T cells in alopecia areata. Study-wide context: Using the percentage of affected scalp area, treated patients' severity was scored. Study-wide results and limits: Many expanded lesional clones persisted during tofacitinib (in both scalp and blood).

Treatment indicated: oral pan-JAK inhibitor, 5-10 mg twice daily. Peripheral blood samples and lesional scalp punch biopsies were obtained from alopecia areata patients. In regard to this clone: Its specificity is unknown.

After isolation, RNA underwent reverse transcription to generate cDNA as the sequencing template. Some clones are missing from TCRdb's copy, which holds only in-frame ones; the method was immunoSEQ multiplex PCR. The table lists 150,000 to 200,000 clones, around 60% of them singletons. The CDR3 sequence is 17 residues long. J gave up 4 bases and V 4 bases, and 12 bases lay outside the gene matches. CDR1 and CDR2 from the germline V gene are LGHNA and YSLEER. This clonotype originated in a human donor with alopecia areata. Source: CD4+ T cells sorted from blood, taken around week 50, from a patient treated with tofacitinib. The chain is built from TRBV4-3 and TRBJ2-3, with 9 bases fitting TRBD1. The CDR3 reads CASSPTLGTGSSDTQYF. For the CDR3, the DNA is TGCGCCAGCAGCCCAACACTAGGGACAGGGTCATCAGATACGCAGTATTTT.